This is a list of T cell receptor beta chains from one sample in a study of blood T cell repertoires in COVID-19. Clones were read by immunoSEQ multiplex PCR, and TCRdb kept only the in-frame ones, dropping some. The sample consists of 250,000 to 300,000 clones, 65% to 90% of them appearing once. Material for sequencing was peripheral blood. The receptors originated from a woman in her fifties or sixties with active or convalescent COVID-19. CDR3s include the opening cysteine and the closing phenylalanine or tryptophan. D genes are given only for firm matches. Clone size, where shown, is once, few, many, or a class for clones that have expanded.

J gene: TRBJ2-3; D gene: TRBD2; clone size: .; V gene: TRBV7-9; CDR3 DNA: TGTGCCAGCAGCTTGGGGGCAGCGGGGGGCTCAGATACGCAGTATTTT; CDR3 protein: CASSLGAAGGSDTQYF
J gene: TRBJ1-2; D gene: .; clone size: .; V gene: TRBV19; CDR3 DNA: TGTGCCAGTAATCTACAGGGCCGCACTAACTATGGCTACACCTTC; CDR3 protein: CASNLQGRTNYGYTF
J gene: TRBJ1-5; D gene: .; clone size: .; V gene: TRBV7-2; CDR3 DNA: TGTGCCAGCAGCTACAGGGATCAGCCCCAGCATTTT; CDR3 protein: CASSYRDQPQHF
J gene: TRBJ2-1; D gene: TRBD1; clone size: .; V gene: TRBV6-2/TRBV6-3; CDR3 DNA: TGTGCCAGCAGTTACAACAGGGGGGTGTCCTACAATGAGCAGTTCTTC; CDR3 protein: CASSYNRGVSYNEQFF
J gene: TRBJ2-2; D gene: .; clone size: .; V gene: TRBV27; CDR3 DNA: TGTGCCAGCAGCTCCACCGGCGGGATCACCGGGGAGCTGTTTTTT; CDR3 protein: CASSSTGGITGELFF
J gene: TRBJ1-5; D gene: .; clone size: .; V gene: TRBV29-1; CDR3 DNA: TGCAGCGTTGCGTCACTTGATCAGCCCCAGCATTTT; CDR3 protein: CSVASLDQPQHF
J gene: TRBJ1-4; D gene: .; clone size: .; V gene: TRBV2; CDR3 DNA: TGTGCCAGCAGTGAGGCAACAGGGCTACTTCATGAAAAACTGTTTTTT; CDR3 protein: CASSEATGLLHEKLFF
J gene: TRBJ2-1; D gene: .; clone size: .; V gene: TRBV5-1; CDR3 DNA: TGCGCCAGCAGCTTGGGACAACCCAATGAGCAGTTCTTC; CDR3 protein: CASSLGQPNEQFF
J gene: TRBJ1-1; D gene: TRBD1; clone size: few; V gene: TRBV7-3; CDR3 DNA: TGTGCCAGCAGCCCCGGGACAGGGGGGACTGAAGCTTTCTTT; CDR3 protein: CASSPGTGGTEAFF
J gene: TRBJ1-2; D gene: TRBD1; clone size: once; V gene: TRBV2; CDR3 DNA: TGTGCCAGCAGTGCCGGGACAGTTTACACCTTC; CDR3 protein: CASSAGTVYTF
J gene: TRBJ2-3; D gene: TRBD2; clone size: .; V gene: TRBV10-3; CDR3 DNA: TGTGCCATCACCATTAGGGGACTAGCGGGGGCCACAGATACGCAGTATTTT; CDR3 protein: CAITIRGLAGATDTQYF
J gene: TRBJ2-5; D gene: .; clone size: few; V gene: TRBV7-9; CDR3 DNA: TGTGCCAGCAGCTTACTGGCAGGGCGGGAGACCCAGTACTTC; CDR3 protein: CASSLLAGRETQYF
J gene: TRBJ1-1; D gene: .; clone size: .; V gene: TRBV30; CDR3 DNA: TGTGCCTGGAGTTTAGATTCTGAAGCTTTCTTT; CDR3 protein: CAWSLDSEAFF
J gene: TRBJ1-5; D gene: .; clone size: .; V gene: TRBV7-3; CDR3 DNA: TGTGCCAGCAGCTTCTCCTCCCCAGCGCAGCCCCAGCATTTT; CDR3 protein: CASSFSSPAQPQHF
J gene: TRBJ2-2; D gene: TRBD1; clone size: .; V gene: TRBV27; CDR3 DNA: TGTGCCAGCAGTTTCGCAGGGGGCCAAGACACCGGGGAGCTGTTTTTT; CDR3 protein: CASSFAGGQDTGELFF
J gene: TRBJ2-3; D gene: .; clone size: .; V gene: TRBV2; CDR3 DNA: TGTGCCAGCAGTGAGGGAGGGGGGGGCACAGATACGCAGTATTTT; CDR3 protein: CASSEGGGGTDTQYF
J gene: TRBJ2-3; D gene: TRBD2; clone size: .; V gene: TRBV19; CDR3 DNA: TGTGCCAGTCGAGTGACTAGCGGGGGGCCAGATACGCAGTATTTT; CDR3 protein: CASRVTSGGPDTQYF
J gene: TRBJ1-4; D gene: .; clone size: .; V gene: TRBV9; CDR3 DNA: TGTGCCAGCAGCGCGGGGTCCTTCGCAACTAATGAAAAACTGTTTTTT; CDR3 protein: CASSAGSFATNEKLFF
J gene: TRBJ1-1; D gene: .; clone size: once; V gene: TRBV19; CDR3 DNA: TGTGCCAGTAGTATTAGGGGGGGCGACACTGAAGCTTTCTTT; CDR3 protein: CASSIRGGDTEAFF
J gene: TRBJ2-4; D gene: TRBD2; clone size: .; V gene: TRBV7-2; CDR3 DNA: TGTGCCAGCAGCTTAGTCGCGGAAAGGCGGGGGTTAGCCAAAAACATTCAGTACTTC; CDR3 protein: CASSLVAERRGLAKNIQYF
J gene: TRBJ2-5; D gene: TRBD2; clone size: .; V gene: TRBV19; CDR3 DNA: TGTGCCAGTAGTACCCCTCGGGGGGTAGGTGGGGAGACCCAGTACTTC; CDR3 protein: CASSTPRGVGGETQYF
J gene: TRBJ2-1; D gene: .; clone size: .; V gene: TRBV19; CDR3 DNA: TGTGCCAGCCGACGAGGGGGGGGTCGCAATGAGCAGTTCTTC; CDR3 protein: CASRRGGGRNEQFF
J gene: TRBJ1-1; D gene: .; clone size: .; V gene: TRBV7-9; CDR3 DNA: TGTGCCAGCAGCTTGGGCTCCAGGGTCACTGAAGCTTTCTTT; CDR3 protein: CASSLGSRVTEAFF
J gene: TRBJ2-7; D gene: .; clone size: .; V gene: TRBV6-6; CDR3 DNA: TGTGCCAGCAGTTACTCGAGAAGCACCTACGAGCAGTACTTC; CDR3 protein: CASSYSRSTYEQYF
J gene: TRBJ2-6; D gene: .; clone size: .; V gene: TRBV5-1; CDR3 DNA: TGCGCCAGCAGCTTGAGGCGTCAGGGCTCTGGGGCCAACGTCCTGACTTTC; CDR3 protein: CASSLRRQGSGANVLTF
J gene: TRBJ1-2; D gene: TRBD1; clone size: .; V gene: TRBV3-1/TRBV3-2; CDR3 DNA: TGTGCCAGCAGCCCGAATACAGACAGGGTGGGCTATGGCTACACCTTC; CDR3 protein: CASSPNTDRVGYGYTF
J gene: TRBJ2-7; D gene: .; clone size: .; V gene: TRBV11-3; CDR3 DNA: TGTGCCAGCAGCTTCGGAGGGGCTTCCTACGAGCAGTACTTC; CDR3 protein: CASSFGGASYEQYF